Detailed here is one TCR beta chain. Its target is unknown. This sample is drawn from a study of cytomegalovirus exposure and HLA in healthy donors. On the study more broadly: Membership in the Caucasian-associated ancestry cluster was found for 81% of about 430 genotyped donors. Study-level findings and limits: Differences between HLA loci emerged in a later analysis of TCR association rates, with DRB1 most and HLA-C fewest. On later analysis, the bulk of CMV-associated TCR beta chains appeared to be HLA-restricted. Later analysis associated a missense DCLRE1C variant with TCR beta V- and J-gene trimming.

CDR3 length: 15 amino acids. Trimming cost V 4 bases and J 1 base; bases outside gene matches: 7. Germline V gene data show CDR1 as SGHNT and CDR2 as YYREEE (reference sequence). The PCR had 60 Vbeta and 13 Jbeta primers. Clones were sequenced by immunoSEQ multiplex PCR, and TCRdb holds only the in-frame ones, with some missing. The table lists about 270,000 clones, roughly 88% of them singletons. This clonotype was obtained from a man in his forties in good health and CMV-seropositive. The genes are TRBV5-4 and TRBJ1-1; 7 nucleotides align to TRBD1. Sequencing was performed on PBMCs. The CDR3 coding sequence is TGTGCCAGCAGCCGGCCACAGGGGTCGAACACTGAAGCTTTCTTT. Translation gives CASSRPQGSNTEAFF. The full variable domain, rest sourced from reference TRBV5-4 and TRBJ1-1, is ETGVTQSPTHLIKTRGQQVTLRCSSQSGHNTVSWYQQALGQGPQFIFQYYREEENGRGNFPPRFSGLQFPNYSSELNVNALELDDSALYLCASSRPQGSNTEAFFGQGTRLTVV.